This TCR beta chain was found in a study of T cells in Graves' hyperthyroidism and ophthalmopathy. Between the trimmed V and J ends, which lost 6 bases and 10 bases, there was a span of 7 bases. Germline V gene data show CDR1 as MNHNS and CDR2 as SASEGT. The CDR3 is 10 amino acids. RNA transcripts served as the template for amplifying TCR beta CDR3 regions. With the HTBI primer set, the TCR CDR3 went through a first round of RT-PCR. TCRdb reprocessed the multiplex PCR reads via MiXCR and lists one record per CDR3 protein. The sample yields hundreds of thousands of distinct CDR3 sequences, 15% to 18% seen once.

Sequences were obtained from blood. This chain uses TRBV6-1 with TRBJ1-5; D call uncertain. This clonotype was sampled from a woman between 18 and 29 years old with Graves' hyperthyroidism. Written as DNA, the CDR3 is TGTGCCAGCAGCTCTGAACCCCAGCATTTT. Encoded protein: CASSSEPQHF.